This paragraph reports one T cell receptor beta chain. What it recognizes is unknown. CDR1 and CDR2 (germline): ENHRY, SYGVKD. Trimming removed 10 bases from V and 1 base from J; junction bases left unmatched: 9. The CDR3 runs 14 residues. The data are from a study of cytomegalovirus exposure and HLA in healthy donors. Study-level findings and limits: In a later analysis, TCR beta V- and J-gene trimming showed a link to a missense DCLRE1C variant. Owing to their indistinguishability, certain V segments, notably TRBV6-2 and TRBV6-3, were excluded. Analyses of presence/absence relied on an assumption of roughly uniform sequencing depth across donors.

The study ran its PCR with 60 Vbeta and 13 Jbeta primers. TCRdb's copy holds only in-frame clones and misses some; the assay was immunoSEQ multiplex PCR. This sample has 100,000 to 140,000 clones, with roughly 73% found just once. Sequences were obtained from PBMCs. This clonotype was obtained from a young man in good health and CMV-seronegative. J is TRBJ2-5 and V is TRBV10-3; 7 bases match TRBD1. CDR3 DNA sequence: TGTGCCACCCAGGGGGTACAGCCCCAAGAGACCCAGTACTTC. As protein: CATQGVQPQETQYF.